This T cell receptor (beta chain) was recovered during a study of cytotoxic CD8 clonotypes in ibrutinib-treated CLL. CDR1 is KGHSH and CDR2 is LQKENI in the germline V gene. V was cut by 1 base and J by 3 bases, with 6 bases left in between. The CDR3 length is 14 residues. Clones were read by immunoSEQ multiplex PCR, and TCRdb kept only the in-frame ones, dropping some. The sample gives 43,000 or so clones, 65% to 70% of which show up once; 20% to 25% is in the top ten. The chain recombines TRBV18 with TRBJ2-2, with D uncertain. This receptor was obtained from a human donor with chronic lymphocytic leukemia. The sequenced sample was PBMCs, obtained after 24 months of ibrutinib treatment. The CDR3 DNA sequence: TGTGCCAGCTCACCACTTGAAGACACCGGGGAGCTGTTTTTT. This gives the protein CASSPLEDTGELFF.